Listed below are T cell receptor beta chains from one sample, sequenced in a study of blood T cell repertoires in COVID-19. Assay: immunoSEQ multiplex PCR; the TCRdb copy retains only in-frame clones and omits some. The sample holds hundreds of thousands of clones, over 80% seen once. Sequenced material: PBMCs or T cells enriched from blood (not recorded which). The origin of the receptors is a woman younger than 35 who had recovered from COVID-19. CDR3s include the opening cysteine and the closing phenylalanine or tryptophan. The order of the fields is J gene, V gene, D gene, clone size, CDR3 protein, CDR3 DNA. A D gene is named only where the DNA matches it firmly. Clone size appears in some rows only: once, few, many, or a class for an expanded clone.

TRBJ2-7 | TRBV9 | . | . | CASSARGGTYEQYF | TGTGCCAGCAGCGCGAGGGGGGGGACCTACGAGCAGTACTTC
TRBJ2-7 | TRBV28 | . | few | CASSPAGLPSSYEQYF | TGTGCCAGCAGTCCGGCGGGGCTTCCTTCCTCCTACGAGCAGTACTTC
TRBJ2-5 | TRBV10-3 | TRBD2 | once | CAISESRRRELLETQYF | TGTGCCATCAGTGAAAGTCGTAGGCGGGAGCTTCTAGAGACCCAGTACTTC
TRBJ1-1 | TRBV18 | . | . | CASSPGGDTEAFF | TGTGCCAGCTCACCAGGGGGGGACACTGAAGCTTTCTTT
TRBJ1-6 | TRBV7-9 | . | . | CASSLQGENSPLHF | TGTGCCAGCAGCTTGCAGGGCGAGAATTCACCCCTCCACTTT
TRBJ2-1 | TRBV7-4 | . | . | CASRLEGRGISANEQFF | TGTGCCAGCAGATTAGAGGGGCGGGGAATCAGCGCCAATGAGCAGTTCTTC
TRBJ1-2 | TRBV7-3 | TRBD1 | . | CASSPDRGDGYTF | TGTGCCAGCAGCCCGGACAGGGGGGATGGCTACACCTTC
TRBJ1-2 | TRBV19 | . | . | CASSLLAVANYGYTF | TGTGCCAGTAGCCTCTTGGCGGTAGCTAACTATGGCTACACCTTC
TRBJ2-7 | TRBV9 | . | . | CASSRTSTPRAYEQYF | TGTGCCAGCAGCCGGACCTCTACCCCGAGGGCCTACGAGCAGTACTTC
TRBJ1-4 | TRBV2 | . | medium-sized | CASISYRNQNEKLFF | TGTGCCAGCATTTCCTACAGAAACCAAAATGAAAAACTGTTTTTT
TRBJ2-5 | TRBV6-5 | . | . | CASSYMRQETQYF | TGTGCCAGCAGTTACATGCGCCAAGAGACCCAGTACTTC
TRBJ2-1 | TRBV2 | TRBD1 | . | CASNPNRGVGNEQFF | TGTGCCAGCAACCCCAACAGGGGTGTGGGTAATGAGCAGTTCTTC
TRBJ1-1 | TRBV5-1 | TRBD1 | . | CASSKSTGAITEAFF | TGCGCCAGCAGCAAGTCGACAGGGGCTATCACTGAAGCTTTCTTT
TRBJ1-6 | TRBV7-2 | TRBD1 | . | CASSLGPGGNSPLHF | TGTGCCAGCAGCTTAGGGCCAGGGGGAAATTCACCCCTCCACTTT
TRBJ2-1 | TRBV7-9 | . | . | CASSFGGDWANEQFF | TGTGCCAGCAGCTTCGGCGGGGATTGGGCCAATGAGCAGTTCTTC
TRBJ1-1 | TRBV29-1 | . | . | CSGRGGTEAFF | TGCAGCGGGCGCGGCGGCACTGAAGCTTTCTTT
TRBJ2-2 | TRBV9 | TRBD2 | . | CASSYSGGELGELFF | TGTGCCAGCAGCTATAGCGGGGGCGAGCTCGGGGAGCTGTTTTTT
TRBJ1-1 | TRBV2 | . | . | CASSVGVEAFF | TGTGCCAGCAGTGTCGGGGTCGAAGCTTTCTTT
TRBJ2-5 | TRBV7-2 | . | . | CASSRTTRTQYF | TGTGCCAGCAGCCGCACGACTAGGACCCAGTACTTC
TRBJ2-1 | TRBV9 | TRBD2 | . | CASSVVAGGRDEQFF | TGTGCCAGCAGCGTAGTAGCGGGGGGCCGGGATGAGCAGTTCTTC